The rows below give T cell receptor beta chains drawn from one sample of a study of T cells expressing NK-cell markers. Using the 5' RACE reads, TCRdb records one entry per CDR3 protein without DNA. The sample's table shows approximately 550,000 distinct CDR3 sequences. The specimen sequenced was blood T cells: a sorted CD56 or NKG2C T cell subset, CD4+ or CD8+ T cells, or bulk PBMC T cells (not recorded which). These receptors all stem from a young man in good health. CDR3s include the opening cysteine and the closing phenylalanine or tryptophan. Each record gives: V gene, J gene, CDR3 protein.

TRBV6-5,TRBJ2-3,CASSLSGLALSTDTQYF
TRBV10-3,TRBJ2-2,CASAGHLATINTGELFF
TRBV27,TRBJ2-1,CASRTGLAGSNEQFF
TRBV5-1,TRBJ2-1,CASSSPRRSYNEQFF
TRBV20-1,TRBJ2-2,CSARKDPQAGELFF
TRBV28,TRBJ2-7,CASSLSWDPRQYF
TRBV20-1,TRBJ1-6,CSARTALNYNSPLHF
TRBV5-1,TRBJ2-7,CASSLVSGYPYEQYF
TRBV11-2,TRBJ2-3,CASYRLREDTQYF
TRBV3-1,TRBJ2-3,CASSPSDRARTDTQYF
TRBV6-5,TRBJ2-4,CASRTPVNIQYF
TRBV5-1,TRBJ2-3,CASSLASGATTDTQYF
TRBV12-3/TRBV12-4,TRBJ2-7,CASRQTREGKQYF
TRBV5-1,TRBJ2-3,CASSPRGLAGTDTQYF
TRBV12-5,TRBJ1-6,CASATQDRGNSPLHF
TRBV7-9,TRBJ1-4,CASTSGMNEKLFF